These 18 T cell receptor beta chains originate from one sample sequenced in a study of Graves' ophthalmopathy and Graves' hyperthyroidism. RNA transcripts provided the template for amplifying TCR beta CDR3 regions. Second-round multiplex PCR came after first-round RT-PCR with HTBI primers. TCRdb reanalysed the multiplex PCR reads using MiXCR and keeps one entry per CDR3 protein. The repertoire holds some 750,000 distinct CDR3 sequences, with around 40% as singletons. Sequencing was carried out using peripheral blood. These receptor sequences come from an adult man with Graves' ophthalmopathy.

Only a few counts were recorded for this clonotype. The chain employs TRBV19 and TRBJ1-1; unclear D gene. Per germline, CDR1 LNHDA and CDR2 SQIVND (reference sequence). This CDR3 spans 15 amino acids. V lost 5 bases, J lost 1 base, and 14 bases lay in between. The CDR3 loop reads CASSGLWAANTEAFF. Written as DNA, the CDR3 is TGTGCCAGTAGTGGGCTTTGGGCAGCGAACACTGAAGCTTTCTTT.

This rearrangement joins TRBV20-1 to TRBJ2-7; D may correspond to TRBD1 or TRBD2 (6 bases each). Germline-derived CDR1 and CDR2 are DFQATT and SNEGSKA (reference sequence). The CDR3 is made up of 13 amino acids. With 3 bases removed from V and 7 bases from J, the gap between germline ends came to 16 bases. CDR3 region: CSASQVGGFEQYF. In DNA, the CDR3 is TGCAGTGCTAGTCAAGTAGGGGGGTTTGAGCAGTACTTC.

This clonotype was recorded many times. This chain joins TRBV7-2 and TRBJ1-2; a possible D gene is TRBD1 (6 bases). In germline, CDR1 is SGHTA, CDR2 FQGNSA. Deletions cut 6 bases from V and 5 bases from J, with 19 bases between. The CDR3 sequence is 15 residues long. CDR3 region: CASSSYGQRMYGYTF. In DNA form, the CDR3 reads TGTGCCAGCAGTTCTTATGGACAGCGCATGTATGGCTACACCTTC.

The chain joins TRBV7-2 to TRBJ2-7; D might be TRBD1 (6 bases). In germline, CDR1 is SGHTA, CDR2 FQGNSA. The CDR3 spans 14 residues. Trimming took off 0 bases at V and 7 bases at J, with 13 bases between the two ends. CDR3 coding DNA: TGTGCCAGCAGCTTAGCTCTGGGGGCGAGGGAGCAGTACTTC. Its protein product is CASSLALGAREQYF.

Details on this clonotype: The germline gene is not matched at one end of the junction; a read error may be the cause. The CDR3 is CASSLEGRPGNQPQHF. In DNA form, the CDR3 reads TGTGCCAGCAGTTTAGAAGGGCGTCCCGGCAATCAGCCCCAGCATTTT. This sequence joins TRBV7-9 and TRBJ1-5; no firm D call. CDR3 length: 16 amino acids. CDR1 SEHNR and CDR2 FQNEAQ come from the germline V gene (reference sequence).

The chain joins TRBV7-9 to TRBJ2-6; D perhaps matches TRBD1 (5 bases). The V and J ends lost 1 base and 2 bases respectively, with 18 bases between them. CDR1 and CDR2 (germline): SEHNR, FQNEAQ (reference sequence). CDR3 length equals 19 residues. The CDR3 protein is CASSLDWGTGFAGANVLTF. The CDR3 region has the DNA TGTGCCAGCAGCTTAGATTGGGGCACTGGGTTCGCTGGGGCCAACGTCCTGACTTTC.

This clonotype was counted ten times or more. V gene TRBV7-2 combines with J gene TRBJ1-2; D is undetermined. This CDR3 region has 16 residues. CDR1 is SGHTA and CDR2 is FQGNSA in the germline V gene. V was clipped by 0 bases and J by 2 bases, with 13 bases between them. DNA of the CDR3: TGTGCCAGCAGCTTAGCGCTAGGCGGCCCGAACTATGGCTACACCTTC. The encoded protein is CASSLALGGPNYGYTF.

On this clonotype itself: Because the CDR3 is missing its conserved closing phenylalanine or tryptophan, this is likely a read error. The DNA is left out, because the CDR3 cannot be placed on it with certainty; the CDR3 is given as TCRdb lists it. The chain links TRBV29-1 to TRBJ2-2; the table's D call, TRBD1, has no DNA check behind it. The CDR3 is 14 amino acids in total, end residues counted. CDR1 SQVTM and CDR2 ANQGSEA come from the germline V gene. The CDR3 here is CSVVDRANTGEVCE.

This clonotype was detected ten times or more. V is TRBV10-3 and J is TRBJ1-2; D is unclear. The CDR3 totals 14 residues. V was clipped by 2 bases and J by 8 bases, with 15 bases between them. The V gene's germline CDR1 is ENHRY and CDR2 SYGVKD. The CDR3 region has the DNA TGTGCCATCAGTGAGGCCGGCACAGCTCGGGGCTACACCTTC. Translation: CAISEAGTARGYTF.

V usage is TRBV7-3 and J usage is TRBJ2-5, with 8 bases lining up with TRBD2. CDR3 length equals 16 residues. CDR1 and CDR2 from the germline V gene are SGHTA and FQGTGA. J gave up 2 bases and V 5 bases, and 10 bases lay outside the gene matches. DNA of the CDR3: TGTGCCAGCAGCGTCGGTCGGCGGGGGGAACAAGAGACCCAGTACTTC. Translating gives CASSVGRRGEQETQYF. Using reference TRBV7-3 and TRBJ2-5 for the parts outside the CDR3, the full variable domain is GAGVSQTPSNKVTEKGKYVELRCDPISGHTALYWYRQSLGQGPEFLIYFQGTGAADDSGLPNDRFFAVRPEGSVSTLKIQRTERGDSAVYLCASSVGRRGEQETQYFGPGTRLLVL.

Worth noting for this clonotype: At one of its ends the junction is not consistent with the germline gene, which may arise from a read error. The CDR3 region has the DNA TGCAGTGCCAGAGGACAGGAATCCGGGGAGCTGTTTTTT. Translated: CSARGQESGELFF. V is TRBV20-1 and J is TRBJ2-2; 7 bases agree with TRBD1. This CDR3 has 13 amino acids. The germline V gene has CDR1 DFQATT and CDR2 SNEGSKA (reference sequence).

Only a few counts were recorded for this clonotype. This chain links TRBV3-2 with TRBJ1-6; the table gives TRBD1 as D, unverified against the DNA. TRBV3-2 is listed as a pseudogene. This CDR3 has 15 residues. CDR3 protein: CASTDRVGLSSPLHF. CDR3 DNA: TGTGCCAGCACGGACAGGGTCGGGCTTAGTTCACCCCTCCACTTT.

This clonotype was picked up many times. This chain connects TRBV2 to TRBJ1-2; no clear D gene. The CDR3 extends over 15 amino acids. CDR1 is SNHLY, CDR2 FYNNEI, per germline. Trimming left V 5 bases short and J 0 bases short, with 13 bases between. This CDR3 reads CASSPARPTNYGYTF. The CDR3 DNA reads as TGTGCCAGCAGTCCGGCCCGACCAACTAACTATGGCTACACCTTC.

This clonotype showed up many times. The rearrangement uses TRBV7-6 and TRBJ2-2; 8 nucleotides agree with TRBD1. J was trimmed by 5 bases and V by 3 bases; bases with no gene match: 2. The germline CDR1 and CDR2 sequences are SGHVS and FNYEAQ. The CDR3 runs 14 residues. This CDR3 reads CASSFGTGTGELFF. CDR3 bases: TGTGCCAGCAGCTTTGGGACAGGAACCGGGGAGCTGTTTTTT.

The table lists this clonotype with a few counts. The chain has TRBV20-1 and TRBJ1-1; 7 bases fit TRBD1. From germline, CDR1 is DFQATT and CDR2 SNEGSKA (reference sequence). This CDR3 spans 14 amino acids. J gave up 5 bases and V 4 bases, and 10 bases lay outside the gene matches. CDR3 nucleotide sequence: TGCAGTGCTAATCTACAGGGGAGGCGGACTGAAGCTTTCTTT. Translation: CSANLQGRRTEAFF.

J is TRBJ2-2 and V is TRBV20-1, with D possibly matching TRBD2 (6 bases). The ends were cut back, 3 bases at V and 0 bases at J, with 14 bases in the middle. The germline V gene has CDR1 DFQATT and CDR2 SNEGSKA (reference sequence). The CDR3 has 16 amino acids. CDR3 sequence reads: CSARDLGRSNTGELFF. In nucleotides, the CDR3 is TGCAGTGCTAGGGACCTCGGGAGATCGAACACCGGGGAGCTGTTTTTT.

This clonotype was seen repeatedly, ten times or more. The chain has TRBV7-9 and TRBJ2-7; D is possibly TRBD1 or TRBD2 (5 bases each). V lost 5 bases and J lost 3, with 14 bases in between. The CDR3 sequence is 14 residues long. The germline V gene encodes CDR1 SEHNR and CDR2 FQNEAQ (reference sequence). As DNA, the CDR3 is TGTGCCAGCAGCCCTAGGAGAGGGGACTACGAGCAGTACTTC. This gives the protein CASSPRRGDYEQYF.

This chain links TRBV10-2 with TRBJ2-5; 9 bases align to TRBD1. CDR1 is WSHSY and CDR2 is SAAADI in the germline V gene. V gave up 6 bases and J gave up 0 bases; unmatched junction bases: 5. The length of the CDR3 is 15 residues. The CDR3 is CASRTGGNNQETQYF. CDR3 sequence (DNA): TGCGCCAGCAGGACAGGGGGTAATAACCAAGAGACCCAGTACTTC.